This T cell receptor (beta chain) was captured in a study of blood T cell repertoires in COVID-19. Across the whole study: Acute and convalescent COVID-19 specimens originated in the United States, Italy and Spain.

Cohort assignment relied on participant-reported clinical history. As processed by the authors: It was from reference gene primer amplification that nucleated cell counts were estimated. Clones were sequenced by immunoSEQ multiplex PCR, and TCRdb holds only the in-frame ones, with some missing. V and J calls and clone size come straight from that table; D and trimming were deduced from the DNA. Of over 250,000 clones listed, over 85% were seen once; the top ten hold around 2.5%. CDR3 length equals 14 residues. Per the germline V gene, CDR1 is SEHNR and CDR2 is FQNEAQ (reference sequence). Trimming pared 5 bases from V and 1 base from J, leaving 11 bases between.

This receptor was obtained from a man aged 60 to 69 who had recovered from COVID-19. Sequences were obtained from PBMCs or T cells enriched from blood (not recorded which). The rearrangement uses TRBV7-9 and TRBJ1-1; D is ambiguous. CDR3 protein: CASSRLGWNTEAFF. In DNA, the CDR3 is TGTGCCAGCAGCCGACTCGGGTGGAACACTGAAGCTTTCTTT.